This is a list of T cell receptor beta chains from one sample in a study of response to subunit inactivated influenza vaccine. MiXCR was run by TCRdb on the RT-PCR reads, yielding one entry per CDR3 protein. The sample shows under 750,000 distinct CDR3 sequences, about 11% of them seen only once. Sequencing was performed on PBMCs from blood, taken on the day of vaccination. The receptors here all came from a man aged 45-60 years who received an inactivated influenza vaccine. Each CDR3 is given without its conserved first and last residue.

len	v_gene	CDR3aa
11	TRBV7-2	ASSSGNFETQY
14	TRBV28	ASSFPTSGAEYEQY
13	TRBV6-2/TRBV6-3	ASSYMGSGNQPQH
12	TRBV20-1	SARDLEGMYEQY
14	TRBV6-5	ASSYSGTGPNTEAF
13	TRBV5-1	ASSFRQGLGYEQY
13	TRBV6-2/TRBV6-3	ASSSRGGGVGGYT
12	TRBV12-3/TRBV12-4	ASSFSLVNTEAF
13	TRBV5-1	ASSSGPSGYNEQF
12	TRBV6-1	ASSDNRGHQPQH
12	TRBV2	ASSAGGAGNEQF
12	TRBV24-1	ATRGLAGVHEQY
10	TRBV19	ASRGRDNEQF
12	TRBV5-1	ASSIQGASETQY
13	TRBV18	ASSPPTSGGHEQF
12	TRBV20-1	SARPTGLAGEQY
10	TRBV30	AWKRRQETQY
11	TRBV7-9	ASSQLAPYEQY
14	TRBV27	ASSTIAGESTGELF
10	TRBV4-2	ASSHADRVAF
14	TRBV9	ASSVGGGRSTDTQY
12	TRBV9	ASSPRVVTDTQY
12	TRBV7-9	ASSSLSRGDTQY
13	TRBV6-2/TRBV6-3	ASSSDRDFTGELF
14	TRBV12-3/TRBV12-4	ASSGRTSANTGELF
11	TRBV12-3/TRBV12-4	ASSGQGIGELF
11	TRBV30	AWSADNTYEQY
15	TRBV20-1	SAKMALGAGSYNEQF
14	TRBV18	ASSPPDRTLYNEQF
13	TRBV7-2	ASSSGLAGDNEQF
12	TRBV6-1	ASQPWGLAVEQY
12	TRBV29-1	SVSGTQNTGELF
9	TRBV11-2	ASRVLNEQF
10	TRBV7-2	ASSLMGQAVF
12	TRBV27	ASSTGGVNQPQH
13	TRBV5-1	ASSLPGDSYNEQF
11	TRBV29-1	SVFSGSYNEQF
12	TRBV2	ASSVVTGNNEQF
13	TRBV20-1	SARGVLAGDSEQF